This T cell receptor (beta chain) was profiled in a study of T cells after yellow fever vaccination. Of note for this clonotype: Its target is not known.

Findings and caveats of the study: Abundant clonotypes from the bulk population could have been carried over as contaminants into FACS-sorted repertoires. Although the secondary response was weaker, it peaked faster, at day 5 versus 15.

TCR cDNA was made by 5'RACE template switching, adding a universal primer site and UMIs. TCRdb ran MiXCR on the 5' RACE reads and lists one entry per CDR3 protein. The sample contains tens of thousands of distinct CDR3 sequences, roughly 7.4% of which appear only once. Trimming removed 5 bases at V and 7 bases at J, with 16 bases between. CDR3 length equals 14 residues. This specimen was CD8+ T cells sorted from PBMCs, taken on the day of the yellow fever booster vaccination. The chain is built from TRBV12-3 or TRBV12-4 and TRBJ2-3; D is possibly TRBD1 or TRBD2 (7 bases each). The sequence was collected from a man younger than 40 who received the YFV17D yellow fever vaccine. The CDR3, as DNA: TGTGCCAGCAGTCCCGCAGGGGGGGGAAATACGCAGTATTTT. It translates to CASSPAGGGNTQYF.